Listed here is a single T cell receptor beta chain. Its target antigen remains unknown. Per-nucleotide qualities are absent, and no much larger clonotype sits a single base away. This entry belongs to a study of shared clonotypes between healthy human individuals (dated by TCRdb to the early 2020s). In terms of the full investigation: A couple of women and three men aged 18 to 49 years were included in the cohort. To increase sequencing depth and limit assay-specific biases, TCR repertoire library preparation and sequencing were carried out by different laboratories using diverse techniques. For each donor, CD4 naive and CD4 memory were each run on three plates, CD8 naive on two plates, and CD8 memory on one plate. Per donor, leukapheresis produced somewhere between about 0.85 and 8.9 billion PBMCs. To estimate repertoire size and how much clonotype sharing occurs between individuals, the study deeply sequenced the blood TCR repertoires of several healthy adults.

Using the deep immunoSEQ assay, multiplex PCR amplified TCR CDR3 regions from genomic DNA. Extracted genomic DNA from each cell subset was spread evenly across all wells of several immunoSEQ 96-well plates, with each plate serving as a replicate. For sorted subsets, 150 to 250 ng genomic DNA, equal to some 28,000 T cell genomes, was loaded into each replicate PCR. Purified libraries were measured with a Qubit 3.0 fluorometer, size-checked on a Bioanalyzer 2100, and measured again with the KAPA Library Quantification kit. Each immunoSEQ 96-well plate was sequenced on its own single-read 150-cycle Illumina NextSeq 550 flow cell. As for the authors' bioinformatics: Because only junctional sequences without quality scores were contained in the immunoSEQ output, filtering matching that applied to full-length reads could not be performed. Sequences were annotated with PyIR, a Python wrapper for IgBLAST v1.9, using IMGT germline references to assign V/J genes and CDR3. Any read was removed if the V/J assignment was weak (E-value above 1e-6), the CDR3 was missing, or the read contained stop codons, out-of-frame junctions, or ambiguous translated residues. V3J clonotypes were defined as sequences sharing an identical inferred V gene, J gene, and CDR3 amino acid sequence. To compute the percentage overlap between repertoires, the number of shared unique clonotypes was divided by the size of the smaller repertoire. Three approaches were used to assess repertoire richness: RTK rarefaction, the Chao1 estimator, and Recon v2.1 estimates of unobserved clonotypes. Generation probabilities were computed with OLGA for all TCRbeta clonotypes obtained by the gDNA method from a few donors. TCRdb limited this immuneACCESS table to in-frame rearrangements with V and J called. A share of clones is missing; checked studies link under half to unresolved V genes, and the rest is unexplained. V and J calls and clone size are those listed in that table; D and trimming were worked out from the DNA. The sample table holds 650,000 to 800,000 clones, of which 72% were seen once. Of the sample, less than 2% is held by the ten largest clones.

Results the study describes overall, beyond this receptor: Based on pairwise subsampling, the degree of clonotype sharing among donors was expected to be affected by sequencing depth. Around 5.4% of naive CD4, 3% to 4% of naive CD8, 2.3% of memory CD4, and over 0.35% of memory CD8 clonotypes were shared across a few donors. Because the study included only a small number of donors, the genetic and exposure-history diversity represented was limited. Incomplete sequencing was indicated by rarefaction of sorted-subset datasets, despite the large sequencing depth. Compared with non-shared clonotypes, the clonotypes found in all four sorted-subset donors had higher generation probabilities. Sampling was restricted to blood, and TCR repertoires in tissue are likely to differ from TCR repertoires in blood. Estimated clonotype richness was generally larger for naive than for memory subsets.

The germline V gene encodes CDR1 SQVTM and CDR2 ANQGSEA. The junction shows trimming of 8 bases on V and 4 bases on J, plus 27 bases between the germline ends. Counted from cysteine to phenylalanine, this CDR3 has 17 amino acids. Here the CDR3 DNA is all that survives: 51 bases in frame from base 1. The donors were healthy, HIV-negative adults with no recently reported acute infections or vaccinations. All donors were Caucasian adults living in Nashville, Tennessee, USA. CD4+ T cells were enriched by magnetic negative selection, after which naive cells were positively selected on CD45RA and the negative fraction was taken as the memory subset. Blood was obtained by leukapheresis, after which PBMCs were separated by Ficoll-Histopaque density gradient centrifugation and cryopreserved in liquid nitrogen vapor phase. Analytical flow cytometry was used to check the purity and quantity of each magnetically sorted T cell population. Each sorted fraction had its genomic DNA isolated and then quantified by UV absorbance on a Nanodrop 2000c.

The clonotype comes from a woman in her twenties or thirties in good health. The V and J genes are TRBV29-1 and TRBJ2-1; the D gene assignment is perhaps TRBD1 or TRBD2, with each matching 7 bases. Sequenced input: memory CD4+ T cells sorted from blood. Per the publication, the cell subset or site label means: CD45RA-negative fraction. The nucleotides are TGCAGCCTTTCTTCGAGGGGGAGGGGGCCTTTTTACAATGAGCAGTTCTTC. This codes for CSLSSRGRGPFYNEQFF.